The T cell receptor beta chain described here comes from a study of cytomegalovirus exposure and HLA in healthy donors. The germline V gene encodes CDR1 DFQATT and CDR2 SNEGSKA (reference sequence). The CDR3 is 10 amino acids. Trimming at V came to 5 bases and at J to 14 bases, leaving 5 bases not matched to a gene. To note about this clone: No antigen is known for it.

PCR used 60 Vbeta primers and 13 Jbeta primers. Assay used: immunoSEQ multiplex PCR; TCRdb lists only in-frame clones, some missing. Altogether tens of thousands of clones are present, 75% to 85% being singletons, with the ten largest covering under 3.5%. Overall study results and limits: Among TCR beta chains, those listed as cytomegalovirus-associated numbered more than 150. While the bulk of TCR sequences proved rare, some public TCRs turned up in many donors.

Sequencing was done on a sample of PBMCs. The chain uses TRBV20-1 and TRBJ2-1; TRBD2 agrees at 8 bases. This clonotype was obtained from a man over 45 in good health and CMV-seropositive. The CDR3 sequence: CSALGTREFF. In nucleotides, the CDR3 is TGCAGTGCTTTGGGGACTAGGGAGTTCTTC.